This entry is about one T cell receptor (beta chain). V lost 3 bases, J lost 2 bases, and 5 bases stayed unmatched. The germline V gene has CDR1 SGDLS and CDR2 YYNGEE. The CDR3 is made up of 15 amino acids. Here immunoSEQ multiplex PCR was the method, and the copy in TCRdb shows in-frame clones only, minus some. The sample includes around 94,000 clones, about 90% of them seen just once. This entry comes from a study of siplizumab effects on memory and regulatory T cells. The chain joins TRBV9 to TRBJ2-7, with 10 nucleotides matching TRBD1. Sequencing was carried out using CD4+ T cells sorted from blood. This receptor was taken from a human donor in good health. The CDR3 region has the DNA TGTGCCAGCAGCGCCGGACAGGGGGTTCCCTACGAGCAGTACTTC. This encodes CASSAGQGVPYEQYF.